These 10 T cell receptor beta chains were all obtained from the same sample, sequenced in a study of T cells in Graves' hyperthyroidism and ophthalmopathy. The source material, RNA transcripts, was used to amplify TCR beta CDR3 regions. First-round RT-PCR targeting the TCR CDR3 was performed with the HTBI primer set. TCRdb itself ran the multiplex PCR reads through MiXCR, one entry per CDR3 protein. The sample records 500,000 or so distinct CDR3 sequences, approximately 17% being singletons. Source material: blood. The receptors derive from a woman younger than 35 with Graves' ophthalmopathy.

The chain combines TRBV4-2 with TRBJ1-6; D is unresolved. Per the germline V gene, CDR1 is LGHNA and CDR2 is YNFKEQ. The CDR3 has 16 residues. V dropped 4 bases and J dropped 8 bases, with 18 bases sitting between them. Here the CDR3 reads CASSPRPAAGDSPLHF. The CDR3 DNA reads as TGTGCCAGCAGCCCCAGGCCCGCTGCCGGGGATTCACCCCTCCACTTT.

This clonotype was observed a handful of times. The chain combines TRBV4-1 with TRBJ1-1; no clear D. There are 13 residues in the CDR3. CDR1 is MGHRA, CDR2 YSYEKL, per germline. Trimming took off 5 bases at V and 3 bases at J, with 10 bases between the two ends. CDR3 bases: TGCGCCAGCAGCTCCACAGAGTACACTGAAGCTTTCTTT. Residues: CASSSTEYTEAFF.

For this clonotype: A much bigger clone sits one base away, suggesting this may be a read error. V gene TRBV7-9 combines with J gene TRBJ2-7; a weak D match, TRBD1 (6 bases). Germline assignment: CDR1 SEHNR and CDR2 FQNEAQ (reference sequence). The CDR3 loop spans 15 amino acids. The CDR3 nucleotides read TGTGCCAGCAGCTCAAAGGACAGACCGACCTACGGGCAGTACTTC. This encodes CASSSKDRPTYGQYF.

The chain carries TRBV5-1 and TRBJ1-1; TRBD1 is a possible D gene (5 bases). CDR1 is SGHRS, CDR2 YFSETQ, per germline. The CDR3 length is 17 residues. The ends were cut back, 1 base at V and 3 bases at J, with 19 bases in the middle. CDR3 region: CASSLRGIEGADTEAFF. For the CDR3, the DNA is TGCGCCAGCAGCTTGCGGGGAATTGAAGGGGCGGACACTGAAGCTTTCTTT.

This clonotype was counted many times. The chain combines TRBV6-1 with TRBJ2-7, with D perhaps TRBD1 or TRBD2 (5 bases each). Between the trimmed V and J ends, which lost 2 bases and 5 bases, there was a span of 13 bases. The CDR3 spans 14 residues. CDR1 is MNHNS and CDR2 is SASEGT in the germline V gene. CDR3 coding DNA: TGTGCCAGCAGTGAACCGGCCGGGGCCCACGAGCAGTACTTC. Its translation is CASSEPAGAHEQYF.

Concerning this clonotype itself: A much larger clone lies a single base off, so this may be a read error. The chain carries TRBV5-4 and TRBJ2-7; 8 bases align to TRBD2. CDR1 and CDR2 from the germline V gene are SGHNT and YYREEE (reference sequence). The CDR3 length is 14 residues. The V segment lost 2 bases and the J segment 5 bases; nucleotides outside the gene matches: 6. CDR3 residues: CASSLAGELDEQYF. The DNA for the CDR3 is TGTGCCAGCAGCTTAGCGGGAGAACTCGACGAGCAGTACTTC.

This clonotype was observed a few times. Here the CDR3 DNA reads TGTGCCAGCACCAGGACCGATCGGAGCAATCAGCCCCAGCATTTT. It codes for CASTRTDRSNQPQHF. The V gene is TRBV2, the J gene TRBJ1-5; D uncertain. Germline CDR1 reads SNHLY; CDR2 reads FYNNEI. Deletions cut 7 bases from V and 1 base from J, with 14 bases between. This CDR3 spans 15 amino acids.

The chain combines TRBV6-2 or TRBV6-3 with TRBJ1-2; a possible D gene is TRBD1 (6 bases). Germline CDR1 is MNHEY and CDR2 is SVGEGT. The ends were cut back, 4 bases at V and 4 bases at J, with 13 bases in the middle. The CDR3 consists of 14 residues. The CDR3 DNA reads TGTGCCAGCAGTTTTTCAGGGGCGGGCTATGGCTACACCTTC. Amino acids: CASSFSGAGYGYTF.

There are many counts of this clonotype. The chain uses TRBV11-2 and TRBJ2-7, with 7 bases matching TRBD1. The CDR3 runs to 18 residues. CDR1 is SGHAT and CDR2 is FQNNGV in the germline V gene. Losses at the gene ends were 5 bases for V and 1 base for J; bases not matched to a gene: 17. The CDR3 reads CASSIRPTGRIGSYEQYF. CDR3 in DNA: TGTGCCAGCAGCATAAGACCGACAGGGCGCATAGGATCCTACGAGCAGTACTTC.

This clonotype was observed many times. The V and J genes are TRBV11-1 and TRBJ2-3, with TRBD2 matching 9 bases. Germline V gives CDR1 SGHAT, CDR2 FQDESV (reference sequence). V lost 3 bases and J lost 8; bases outside the gene matches: 9. The CDR3 is 15 residues long. CDR3 DNA sequence: TGTGCCAGCAGCTTCGTCAGAACAGCGGGAGGTACGCAGTATTTT. As protein: CASSFVRTAGGTQYF.